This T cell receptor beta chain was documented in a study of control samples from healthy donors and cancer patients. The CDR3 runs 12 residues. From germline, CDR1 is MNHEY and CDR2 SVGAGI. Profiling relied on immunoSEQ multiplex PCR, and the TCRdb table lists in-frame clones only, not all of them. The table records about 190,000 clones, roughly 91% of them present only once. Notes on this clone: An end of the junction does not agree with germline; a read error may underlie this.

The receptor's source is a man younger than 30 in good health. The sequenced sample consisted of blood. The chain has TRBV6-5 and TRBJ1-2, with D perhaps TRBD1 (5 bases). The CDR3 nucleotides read TGTGCCACCAGTCTCAGGGAGGGAGGCTACACCTTC. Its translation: CATSLREGGYTF.